Listed here are 22 T cell receptor beta chains from one sample, sequenced in a study of graft-versus-host responses after intestinal transplantation. What these receptors recognize is not known. Profiling relied on immunoSEQ multiplex PCR, and the TCRdb table lists in-frame clones only, not all of them. The table shows tens of thousands of clones, with more than 85% occurring only once. Sequenced material: unstimulated CD8+ T cells sorted from spleen or lymph node cells, taken before transplant. The origin of the receptors is a human donor who was the organ donor for an intestinal transplant.

This clone came up once. The gene calls are TRBV6-8 and TRBJ1-3, with D maybe TRBD1 (5 bases). V lost 2 bases and J 6 bases, leaving 14 bases between the germline ends. The CDR3 extends over 15 amino acids. From germline, CDR1 is MNHGY and CDR2 SAAAGT. This CDR3 reads CASSYGAGDTNTIYF. The DNA for the CDR3 is TGTGCCAGCAGTTACGGGGCAGGAGATACAAACACCATATATTTT.

Note on this clone: A read error may account for a junction end that differs from germline. The V call is TRBV27, the J call TRBJ2-7, with 11 bases matching TRBD2. Germline CDR1 is MNHEY and CDR2 is SMNVEV (reference sequence). CDR3 size: 14 residues. The CDR3 loop reads CASSIAGGPYVQYF. The CDR3 nucleotides are TGTGCCAGCAGTATAGCGGGAGGGCCATACGTGCAGTACTTC.

The chain joins TRBV11-3 to TRBJ1-1; tentative D call: TRBD1 (6 bases). CDR1 SGHNT and CDR2 YENEEA come from the germline V gene. The CDR3 is made up of 13 amino acids. V lost 1 base, J lost 11 bases, and 14 bases lay in between. CDR3 in amino acids: CASSLVQGIRAFF. CDR3 nucleotide sequence: TGTGCCAGCAGCTTAGTACAGGGTATTCGGGCTTTCTTT.

The chain carries TRBV7-9 and TRBJ2-2, with D possibly matching TRBD2 (6 bases). Per the germline V gene, CDR1 is SEHNR and CDR2 is FQNEAQ (reference sequence). V was cut by 5 bases and J by 6 bases, with 16 bases left in between. The CDR3 has 15 residues. The CDR3 nucleotides read TGTGCCAGCAGCCGGAGGGCCGGTATTGCCGGGGAGCTGTTTTTT. Protein product: CASSRRAGIAGELFF.

This clone has only one observation. The chain is built from TRBV28 and TRBJ2-1; D ambiguous. The CDR3 contains 13 residues. In germline, CDR1 is MDHEN, CDR2 SYDVKM. The V gene lost 1 base and the J gene lost 7 bases, with 8 bases spanning the gap. The CDR3, as DNA: TGTGCCAGCAGTTTATCCCGTTTTAATGAGCAGTTCTTC. This gives the protein CASSLSRFNEQFF.

CDR3 DNA: TGTGCCAGCAGTAACTTAGGACAGTCGCCACCAACTAACTATGGCTACACCTTC. Translation: CASSNLGQSPPTNYGYTF. The chain is built from TRBV28 and TRBJ1-2; a possible D gene is TRBD1 (6 bases). The V gene's germline CDR1 is MDHEN and CDR2 SYDVKM. This CDR3 has 18 amino acids. V gave up 5 bases and J gave up 0 bases, with 22 bases separating them.

This clone has just one count. J is TRBJ2-5 and V is TRBV2; 9 nucleotides align to TRBD1. Germline lookup yields CDR1 SNHLY and CDR2 FYNNEI. The junction had 7 bases not matched to a gene; V was cut back by 11 bases and J by 0 bases. The CDR3 consists of 14 residues. CDR3: CAGRDRVYQETQYF. CDR3 sequence (DNA): TGTGCCGGACGGGACAGGGTGTACCAAGAGACCCAGTACTTC. The full variable domain, with the rest looked up from reference TRBV2 and TRBJ2-5, is EPEVTQTPSHQVTQMGQEVILRCVPISNHLYFYWYRQILGQKVEFLVSFYNNEISEKSEIFDDQFSVERPDGSNFTLKIRSTKLEDSAMYFCAGRDRVYQETQYFGPGTRLLVL.

V is TRBV28 and J is TRBJ2-1; D ambiguous. CDR3 length: 15 residues. Germline V gene sequence: CDR1 MDHEN, CDR2 SYDVKM. Trimming removed 6 bases from V and 1 base from J, with 13 bases in between. CDR3 in amino acids: CASRAHLESYNEQFF. Here the CDR3 DNA reads TGTGCCAGCAGGGCTCACCTAGAATCCTACAATGAGCAGTTCTTC. Filled out from reference TRBV28 and TRBJ2-1, the complete variable domain reads DVKVTQSSRYLVKRTGEKVFLECVQDMDHENMFWYRQDPGLGLRLIYFSYDVKMKEKGDIPEGYSVSREKKERFSLILESASTNQTSMYLCASRAHLESYNEQFFGPGTRLTVL.

This clone was seen only once. The rearrangement uses TRBV13 and TRBJ2-7; D not resolved. The V gene's germline CDR1 is PRHDT and CDR2 FYEKMQ (reference sequence). V lost 5 bases, J lost 6 bases, and 20 bases lay in between. CDR3 length: 15 amino acids. CDR3 DNA sequence: TGTGCCAGCAGCCCCGGCCGACGAGAAGGCGGCGAGCAGTACTTC. Protein sequence: CASSPGRREGGEQYF.

The genes are TRBV9 and TRBJ2-1, with 8 bases fitting TRBD2. V was clipped by 1 base and J by 8 bases; unmatched bases: 8. The CDR3 extends over 15 amino acids. CDR1 and CDR2 from the germline V gene are SGDLS and YYNGEE. The CDR3 DNA is TGTGCCAGCAGCGTAAGTGCAGCGGGAGTCTATGAGCAGTTCTTC. Translating it yields CASSVSAAGVYEQFF.

The chain has TRBV30 and TRBJ2-3, with TRBD2 identical over 8 bases. The CDR3 length is 14 residues. Germline V gives CDR1 GTSNPN, CDR2 SVGIG (reference sequence). J was trimmed by 5 bases and V by 5 bases; bases with no gene match: 9. In DNA form, the CDR3 reads TGTGCCTGGGGAAATTCGGGACTAGGAGATACGCAGTATTTT. Its translation is CAWGNSGLGDTQYF.

The J gene is TRBJ2-3, the V gene TRBV4-2, with 11 bases identical to TRBD2. The junction had 13 bases not matched to a gene; V was cut back by 0 bases and J by 8 bases. This CDR3 contains 18 residues. CDR1 LGHNA and CDR2 YNFKEQ come from the germline V gene. The CDR3 region has the DNA TGTGCCAGCAGCCAAGATCTGGTAGCGGGAGGGAAGCATGGTACGCAGTATTTT. This encodes CASSQDLVAGGKHGTQYF.

This clone has a single count. V gene TRBV9 combines with J gene TRBJ2-7, with TRBD2 matching 13 bases. J lost 2 bases, V lost 4 bases, and 6 bases had no gene match. Looked up from germline, CDR1 is SGDLS and CDR2 is YYNGEE. CDR3 length: 16 amino acids. The DNA of the CDR3 is TGTGCCAGCAGCCCGGGACTAGCGGGACCTACCTACGAGCAGTACTTC. Protein: CASSPGLAGPTYEQYF. The full variable domain, with the rest looked up from reference TRBV9 and TRBJ2-7, is DSGVTQTPKHLITATGQRVTLRCSPRSGDLSVYWYQQSLDQGLQFLIQYYNGEERAKGNILERFSAQQFPDLHSELNLSSLELGDSALYFCASSPGLAGPTYEQYFGPGTRLTVT.

The rearrangement joins TRBV4-1 to TRBJ2-1, with 7 bases matching TRBD1. The ends lost 1 base at V and 5 bases at J; junction bases unmatched: 2. The CDR3 extends over 14 amino acids. Germline assignment: CDR1 MGHRA and CDR2 YSYEKL. The CDR3 nucleotides are TGCGCCAGCAGCCAAGTCACAGGGGACAATGAGCAGTTCTTC. It translates to CASSQVTGDNEQFF.

The chain carries TRBV25-1 and TRBJ2-7; weak D call: TRBD2 (5 bases). The CDR3 length is 15 residues. Germline CDR1 and CDR2: MGHDK and SYGVNS. Trimming removed 4 bases at V and 7 bases at J, with 20 bases between. The CDR3 DNA reads TGTGCCAGCAGTGGTGGAGGTCAGGCCTCGGGGGAGCAGTACTTC. This sequence encodes CASSGGGQASGEQYF.

The chain carries TRBV9 and TRBJ2-7; D might be TRBD1 (7 bases). This CDR3 has 12 amino acids. CDR1 is SGDLS, CDR2 YYNGEE, per germline. V was cut by 4 bases and J by 4 bases, with 9 bases left in between. The DNA for the CDR3 is TGTGCCAGCAGCCCAGGGGGGTACGAGCAGTACTTC. Translation: CASSPGGYEQYF.

The chain uses TRBV6-5 and TRBJ1-4; tentatively, D is TRBD1 (5 bases). The length of the CDR3 is 14 residues. Germline V gene data show CDR1 as MNHEY and CDR2 as SVGAGI. Trimming removed 6 bases from V and 7 bases from J, with 15 bases in between. The CDR3 reads CASSWDGEGEKLFF. In DNA form, the CDR3 reads TGTGCCAGCAGCTGGGACGGGGAGGGTGAAAAACTGTTTTTT.

This clone was seen a handful of times. The CDR3 is CASSFGGEYF. The CDR3 DNA is TGTGCCAGCAGCTTTGGGGGGGAGTACTTC. The V call is TRBV5-8, the J call TRBJ2-7; TRBD2 aligns across 7 bases. Germline V gene sequence: CDR1 SGHTS, CDR2 YDEGEE. This CDR3 comprises 10 residues. V trimming: 2 bases; J trimming: 11 bases; junction bases outside the gene matches: 1.

The chain links TRBV5-1 to TRBJ2-7; the D gene is possibly TRBD1 (6 bases). Germline V gene lookup returns CDR1 SGHRS and CDR2 YFSETQ. Trimming removed 2 bases from V and 2 bases from J, with 14 bases in between. The CDR3 length is 15 residues. CDR3 region: CASSLFPGETYEQYF. CDR3 bases: TGCGCCAGCAGCTTATTTCCAGGGGAAACCTACGAGCAGTACTTC.

The V and J genes are TRBV5-1 and TRBJ2-1; TRBD2 matches 7 bases. Per the germline V gene, CDR1 is SGHRS and CDR2 is YFSETQ. The CDR3 extends over 13 amino acids. The CDR3 region is CHQPSGSRDEQFF. In DNA, the CDR3 is TGCCACCAACCTAGCGGCTCACGGGATGAGCAGTTCTTC.

The chain joins TRBV4-1 to TRBJ1-5; D not certain. This CDR3 has 12 residues. CDR1 is MGHRA and CDR2 is YSYEKL in the germline V gene. V lost 3 bases and J 6 bases, leaving 6 bases between the germline ends. CDR3 bases: TGCGCCAGCAGCCAGGGAGGTCAGCCCCAGCATTTT. It translates to CASSQGGQPQHF.

The V and J genes are TRBV7-6 and TRBJ2-3; a possible D gene is TRBD1 (7 bases). Trimming took off 0 bases at V and 2 bases at J, with 15 bases between the two ends. Germline assignment: CDR1 SGHVS and CDR2 FNYEAQ. This CDR3 is built from 17 residues. The CDR3 loop is CASSLAMEGAPTDTQYF. The CDR3 bases are TGTGCCAGCAGCTTAGCGATGGAGGGGGCACCCACAGATACGCAGTATTTT.